What follows are 25 T cell receptor beta chains derived from one specimen sequenced in a study of control samples from healthy donors and cancer patients (dated by TCRdb to 2020 to 2022). The method behind the library was the immunoSEQ multiplex PCR assay. Sourced from immuneACCESS, this table was stored by TCRdb with only in-frame sequences that have V and J called. A share of the clones is absent; for the studies checked, an unresolved V gene accounts for under half, and the remainder has no known explanation. The sample profile shows 400,000 to 450,000 clones; around 90% of them were found once. The ten largest account for more than 6% of the sample. The sample was PBMCs. The receptor set was obtained from a man between 35 and 55 years old with head and neck cancer.

This clone showed up just once. The gene calls are TRBV29-1 and TRBJ1-1; tentative D call: TRBD1 (6 bases). The CDR3 covers 15 residues. Germline V lookup: CDR1 SQVTM, CDR2 ANQGSEA. The V gene lost 2 bases and the J gene lost 5 bases, with 18 bases spanning the gap. The CDR3 here is CSVENPGGARTEAFF. For the CDR3, the DNA is TGCAGCGTTGAAAATCCGGGGGGCGCGAGGACTGAAGCTTTCTTT.

The count of this clone is one. This chain links TRBV13 with TRBJ2-7, with 7 bases that match TRBD2. J gave up 2 bases and V 5 bases, and 9 bases lay outside the gene matches. Germline V gene lookup returns CDR1 PRHDT and CDR2 FYEKMQ (reference sequence). CDR3 size: 15 residues. CDR3 region: CASSVAGTTPYEQYF. The CDR3 DNA reads as TGTGCCAGCAGCGTCGCCGGGACTACACCCTACGAGCAGTACTTC.

The rearrangement uses TRBV7-3 and TRBJ2-2, with 7 bases identical to TRBD2. The CDR3 covers 15 residues. Germline values: CDR1 SGHTA, CDR2 FQGTGA. V lost 7 bases, J lost 2 bases, and 7 bases stayed unmatched. CDR3 residues: CASKGGLDNTGELFF. In nucleotides, the CDR3 is TGTGCCAGCAAGGGCGGACTAGATAACACCGGGGAGCTGTTTTTT.

The J gene is TRBJ1-5, the V gene TRBV28; 9 bases are a match to TRBD1. The CDR3 has 16 amino acids. The germline V gene has CDR1 MDHEN and CDR2 SYDVKM. J was trimmed by 2 bases and V by 6 bases; bases with no gene match: 8. As DNA, the CDR3 is TGTGCCAGCAGCCAAACAGGGGGCAGTGGCAATCAGCCCCAGCATTTT. Amino acid sequence: CASSQTGGSGNQPQHF.

This sequence joins TRBV24-1 and TRBJ2-1, with D maybe TRBD1 (6 bases). The CDR3 length is 17 residues. The germline V gene encodes CDR1 KGHDR and CDR2 SFDVKD. V lost 3 bases to trimming and J lost 1 base, with 15 bases between them. CDR3 bases: TGTGCCACCAGTGATATAGCGACAGGCGGATCCTACAATGAGCAGTTCTTC. Its protein is CATSDIATGGSYNEQFF.

In this sample, this clone turned up once. This chain uses TRBV6-1 with TRBJ1-2; TRBD1 is a possible D gene (5 bases). Trimming left V 3 bases short and J 0 bases short, with 14 bases between. Germline CDR1 MNHNS, CDR2 SASEGT. This CDR3 is 16 amino acids long. CDR3 bases: TGTGCCAGCAGTGATGGGGGGAGGGTAGCTAACTATGGCTACACCTTC. It translates to CASSDGGRVANYGYTF.

This clone was seen only once. The chain employs TRBV4-1 and TRBJ1-5, with D possibly matching TRBD1 (6 bases). V shed 1 base and J shed 12 bases, with 13 bases lying between them. The CDR3 sequence is 13 residues long. Germline V gene sequence: CDR1 MGHRA, CDR2 YSYEKL. The CDR3 DNA follows: TGCGCCAGCAGCCAAGGGGGGGCCCAAGTCCAGCATTTT. Translating gives CASSQGGAQVQHF.

The gene calls are TRBV6-5 and TRBJ1-2, with 8 nucleotides matching TRBD1. Germline lookup yields CDR1 MNHEY and CDR2 SVGAGI. Losses at the gene ends were 6 bases for V and 4 bases for J; bases not matched to a gene: 4. The CDR3 runs 13 residues. CDR3 bases: TGTGCCAGCAGCTTAGGGACAGGCTATGGCTACACCTTC. Translated: CASSLGTGYGYTF.

For this clone: Additional DNA sequences in this sample encode the identical CDR3. The chain employs TRBV7-2 and TRBJ1-1; weak D call: TRBD1 (5 bases). Germline lookup yields CDR1 SGHTA and CDR2 FQGNSA. The V gene lost 1 base and the J gene lost 1 base, with 7 bases spanning the gap. The CDR3 covers 14 residues. This chain's CDR3 is CASSLVQGNTEAFF. In DNA, the CDR3 is TGTGCCAGCAGCTTAGTGCAGGGGAACACTGAAGCTTTCTTT.

The J gene is TRBJ1-2, the V gene TRBV20-1; the D gene is possibly TRBD1 (6 bases). Trimming left V 3 bases short and J 5 bases short, with 16 bases between. CDR3 size: 14 residues. The germline V gene encodes CDR1 DFQATT and CDR2 SNEGSKA (reference sequence). The CDR3, as DNA: TGCAGTGCTAGTTCATTGGACAGCCTTTATGGCTACACCTTC. It encodes CSASSLDSLYGYTF.

The CDR3 spells CASKRTGGAGELFF. The CDR3 DNA reads as TGTGCCAGCAAACGGACAGGGGGTGCCGGGGAGCTGTTTTTT. The V and J genes are TRBV28 and TRBJ2-2; the match to TRBD1 covers 10 bases. Germline values: CDR1 MDHEN, CDR2 SYDVKM. CDR3 length equals 14 residues. The V and J ends lost 7 bases and 6 bases, in that order; junction bases with no gene match: 5.

CDR3 sequence (DNA): TGTGCCAGCAGCGTAGGGTTTAGGTCGGATGAAAAACTGTTTTTT. Its translation: CASSVGFRSDEKLFF. This chain joins TRBV9 and TRBJ1-4; no clear D gene. V was trimmed by 0 bases and J by 6 bases, leaving 12 bases between them. The CDR3 totals 15 residues. Germline CDR1 SGDLS, CDR2 YYNGEE.

The chain carries TRBV19 and TRBJ1-2; weak D call: TRBD1 (5 bases). The CDR3 covers 13 residues. Per germline, CDR1 LNHDA and CDR2 SQIVND (reference sequence). V lost 3 bases and J lost 4, with 9 bases in between. The CDR3 spells CASSISQGYGYTF. The CDR3 DNA reads as TGTGCCAGTAGTATCAGCCAGGGCTATGGCTACACCTTC. Filled out from reference TRBV19 and TRBJ1-2, the complete variable domain reads DGGITQSPKYLFRKEGQNVTLSCEQNLNHDAMYWYRQDPGQGLRLIYYSQIVNDFQKGDIAEGYSVSREKKESFPLTVTSAQKNPTAFYLCASSISQGYGYTFGSGTRLTVV.

The V and J genes are TRBV7-9 and TRBJ2-3, with TRBD2 as a possible D gene (6 bases). The germline V gene has CDR1 SEHNR and CDR2 FQNEAQ (reference sequence). This CDR3 has 16 amino acids. The V end lost 5 bases, the J end lost 2 bases, and 17 bases lay between the germline ends. CDR3 loop: CASSPWGVQTTDTQYF. DNA of the CDR3: TGTGCCAGCAGCCCATGGGGGGTTCAAACCACAGATACGCAGTATTTT.

The chain recombines TRBV25-1 with TRBJ2-3, with no clear D. CDR1 is MGHDK and CDR2 is SYGVNS in the germline V gene. CDR3 size: 15 residues. V dropped 2 bases and J dropped 0 bases, with 9 bases sitting between them. CDR3 DNA sequence: TGTGCCAGCAGTGAACAGACCCCTAGCACAGATACGCAGTATTTT. This codes for CASSEQTPSTDTQYF. Together with reference TRBV25-1 and TRBJ2-3, the CDR3 gives the full variable domain: EADIYQTPRYLVIGTGKKITLECSQTMGHDKMYWYQQDPGMELHLIHYSYGVNSTEKGDLSSESTVSRIRTEHFPLTLESARPSHTSQYLCASSEQTPSTDTQYFGPGTRLTVL.

The genes are TRBV2 and TRBJ1-1, with no clear D. Germline-derived CDR1 and CDR2 are SNHLY and FYNNEI. Trimming shortened V by 6 bases and J by 4 bases, and 9 bases separated the two germline ends. The CDR3 has 12 residues. CDR3: CASRGLGTEAFF. In DNA form, the CDR3 reads TGTGCCAGCAGGGGGTTGGGCACTGAAGCTTTCTTT. Drawing the rest from reference TRBV2 and TRBJ1-1, the complete variable domain is EPEVTQTPSHQVTQMGQEVILRCVPISNHLYFYWYRQILGQKVEFLVSFYNNEISEKSEIFDDQFSVERPDGSNFTLKIRSTKLEDSAMYFCASRGLGTEAFFGQGTRLTVV.

The CDR3 nucleotides are TGTGCCAGCAGCCGGGGGATAGCGGCTTTGGGTGGCTACACCTTC. Amino acid sequence: CASSRGIAALGGYTF. This chain links TRBV27 with TRBJ1-2; maybe TRBD1 (5 bases). Germline CDR1 and CDR2: MNHEY and SMNVEV (reference sequence). The CDR3 runs to 15 residues. Trimming pared 6 bases from V and 7 bases from J, leaving 21 bases between.

In regard to this clone: Germline and junction disagree at one end, which may indicate a read error. The V call is TRBV5-5, the J call TRBJ2-7; D gene ambiguous. This CDR3 has 14 residues. Germline CDR1 SGHKS, CDR2 YYEKEE (reference sequence). The CDR3 region has the DNA TGTGCCAGCAGCCCCCCTAGTGTCTCCCACGAGCAGTACTTC. Protein product: CASSPPSVSHEQYF.

The V and J genes are TRBV7-9 and TRBJ2-5; 7 bases are shared with TRBD1. Per germline, CDR1 SEHNR and CDR2 FQNEAQ (reference sequence). Trimming took 2 bases from V and 3 from J; bases not matched to a gene: 6. The length of the CDR3 is 15 residues. The CDR3 DNA reads as TGTGCCAGCAGCTTAATAGGAACAGGGGAAGAGACCCAGTACTTC. Translation gives CASSLIGTGEETQYF.

This chain links TRBV19 with TRBJ2-7; D is possibly TRBD2 (6 bases). CDR1 and CDR2 (germline): LNHDA, SQIVND (reference sequence). Trimming removed 7 bases at V and 6 bases at J, with 13 bases between. The CDR3 length is 12 residues. The CDR3 loop is CASNSPSAEQYF. The DNA for the CDR3 is TGTGCCAGTAACAGCCCTAGCGCCGAGCAGTACTTC.

The V and J genes are TRBV27 and TRBJ1-2, with D unclear. Trimming cost V 7 bases and J 4 bases, with 19 bases left between them. CDR1 is MNHEY and CDR2 is SMNVEV in the germline V gene (reference sequence). The CDR3 has 15 residues. The CDR3 here is CASTRAGMSGYGYTF. DNA of the CDR3: TGTGCCAGCACTCGAGCCGGGATGTCTGGCTATGGCTACACCTTC.

V is TRBV4-1 and J is TRBJ2-7; 9 bases are shared with TRBD1. This CDR3 spans 17 amino acids. Unmatched junction bases numbered 14, after V lost 4 bases and J lost 4 bases. CDR1 MGHRA and CDR2 YSYEKL come from the germline V gene. The CDR3, as DNA: TGCGCCAGCAGCCTTTACACCTATACAGGGGGCGAGTACGAGCAGTACTTC. It yields the protein CASSLYTYTGGEYEQYF.

The chain has TRBV6-6 and TRBJ1-2; 7 positions agree with TRBD1. This CDR3 has 14 residues. V was clipped by 1 base and J by 2 bases; unmatched bases: 1. Germline V lookup: CDR1 MNHNY, CDR2 SVGAGI (reference sequence). In DNA form, the CDR3 reads TGTGCCAGCAGTTACTGGGGACAGAACTATGGCTACACCTTC. Its translation is CASSYWGQNYGYTF.

The chain's CDR3 is CASSQMGGAETQYF. The CDR3 coding sequence is TGCGCCAGCAGCCAGATGGGGGGGGCTGAGACCCAGTACTTC. This rearrangement joins TRBV4-1 to TRBJ2-5, with D perhaps TRBD2 (7 bases). CDR3 size: 14 residues. The germline V gene encodes CDR1 MGHRA and CDR2 YSYEKL. Trimming removed 3 bases at V and 5 bases at J, with 13 bases between.

The chain carries TRBV7-3 and TRBJ2-1, with 8 nucleotides matching TRBD1. This CDR3 contains 14 residues. Trimming at V came to 5 bases and at J to 8 bases, leaving 8 bases not matched to a gene. Germline values: CDR1 SGHTA, CDR2 FQGTGA. The CDR3 region has the DNA TGTGCCAGCAGCCCAGGGGGCGGGGTCGATGAGCAGTTCTTC. It yields the protein CASSPGGGVDEQFF.